This T cell receptor beta chain comes out of a study of shared clonotypes between healthy human individuals. Findings and caveats of the study: The study found about 5% of naive CD4 clonotypes shared across a handful of donors. Among the subsets, naive ones generally showed larger estimated richness than memory ones.

Naive CD8 cells were CD45RO-negative, positively selected for CCR7, excluding terminally differentiated effector memory CD45RA+ cells. Participating donors were healthy, HIV-negative adults free of recent acute infections or vaccinations. V was trimmed by 1 base and J by 2 bases, leaving 12 bases between them. CDR1 and CDR2 from the germline V gene are SEHNR and FQNEAQ (reference sequence). The CDR3 has 17 amino acids. Data came from immunoSEQ multiplex PCR; TCRdb stores just in-frame clones and leaves some out. The profile shows approximately 720,000 clones, roughly 94% of them singletons. Comments on this clone: As yet, its antigen is unknown.

The chain is built from TRBV7-9 and TRBJ2-6; no clear D. Input material: naive CD8+ T cells sorted from blood. This receptor was identified in a man aged 30 to 45 in good health. CDR3 sequence (DNA): TGTGCCAGCAGCTTAGTTGGTTTAGGTGCTGGGGCCAACGTCCTGACTTTC. This sequence encodes CASSLVGLGAGANVLTF.